Included here is one TCR beta chain sequence, with context. In its sample, this clone was seen a few times. Its antigen remains unidentified. Base qualities are missing; no much larger clone stands one base away. These data originate in a study of cytomegalovirus exposure and HLA in healthy donors (TCRdb year 2017). With respect to the entire study: In an earlier analysis of 550 to 750 of the donors, approximately 300 Gb of sequence data and 120 million or so unique TCR beta sequences from about 179 million T cells were reported. An early release covering roughly 640 HLA-typed donors comprised roughly 300 gigabases of sequencing data and roughly 86 million unique TCR sequences. The genetic ancestry cluster associated with self-reported Caucasian donors included roughly 84% of the approximately 410 genotyped donors. The aim of the study was to test whether cataloging public T cell receptors could identify signatures of past pathogen exposure. The T cell repertoires of some 670 subjects were profiled by immunosequencing and related to cytomegalovirus serostatus. Along with the approximately 670-subject first cohort, a separate validation cohort of some 130 different subjects was used. High-throughput TCR immunosequencing, statistical association of individual TCRs with disease status, and machine learning were combined to predict cytomegalovirus infection status. A later analysis re-examined previously published TCR beta repertoires from just over 650 donors and added high-resolution HLA genotyping to investigate patterns of TCR occurrence. The later analysis used no new phenotypic data to find candidate immune exposures, relying instead on TCR beta sequences and their occurrence across donors. To decide whether each TCR beta V gene segment behaved as functional or pseudogenic, an earlier analysis of fewer than 750 of the donors relied on high-throughput TCR beta sequencing. Donor age, sex, ethnicity and CMV serostatus were compiled together with the repertoire data. In a later genetic analysis, genome-wide SNP genotypes for about three fifths of the roughly 670 donors were used, and that subset was treated as a discovery cohort. All discovery cohort repertoires had been generated on a single sequencing platform. HLA typing covered class I and class II loci at four-digit resolution. The number of donors typed differed by locus, with about 629-640 for A, B, C, DRB1 and DQB1, 522 for DQA1, 600 to 610 for DPA1, and 400 to 490 for DPB1. A handful of DR-DQ haplotypes were handled as single units for association and clustering because linkage in the cohort was strong. Among some 410 genotyped donors of the cohort, an average of approximately 250,000 unique TCR beta nucleotide sequences were sequenced per donor, about a sixth of them non-productive. What the study reported, not specific to this receptor: Correlated functional status among segregating V segments might reflect linkage disequilibrium, but an unknown experimental factor could not be ruled out. According to a later genetic analysis, donors in an Asian-associated ancestry cluster had fewer N-insertions in productive TCRs than the approximately 710-donor mean. In a later analysis, most CMV-associated TCR beta chains were found to appear HLA-restricted, with HLA associations seemingly driven largely by CMV exposure. Only TCR beta chains were sequenced in this cohort, and the absence of alpha or paired-chain data limited detectable features. The classifier was reported to diagnose cytomegalovirus status with high specificity and sensitivity in both the original cohort and the validation cohort. A few of the identified cytomegalovirus-associated TCR beta chains were confirmed in vitro to be specific for cytomegalovirus antigens. CMV serostatus was the only immune exposure information available for the cohort. Because HLA typing was unavailable for some donors at each locus, only the typed subset was used in association tests. Strong co-occurrence of HLA alleles, especially DR and DQ, made assigning TCR associations to individual alleles difficult. A later analysis reported that several top co-occurrence clusters appeared linked to parvovirus B19, influenza, CMV and Epstein-Barr virus. The sequencing pipeline was judged likely to have produced a cluster of highly shared sequence variants as a technical artifact. Compared with equally common non-associated chains, HLA-associated TCR beta chains in a later analysis were more clonally expanded and had lower generation probabilities. According to a later analysis, TCR association rates differed among HLA loci, with DRB1 alleles showing the most associated TCRs and HLA-C alleles showing the fewest. In a later analysis, some 18,000 TCR beta sequences were associated with specific HLA alleles at a false discovery rate of 0.05. While some public TCRs were present in many individuals, most TCR sequences turned up only very rarely across donors. Because counts were too low, seventeen rarely observed V segments, including chromosome 9 orphons, were excluded from the earlier analysis of 587 of the donors. The study listed 164 TCR beta chains as associated with cytomegalovirus. A further reported finding was that TCR beta sequences accurately predicted the HLA-A and HLA-B alleles for most subjects in the first cohort. The presence/absence analyses assumed that sequencing depth was roughly uniform across donors, and that assumption may not be true. In an earlier analysis of 500 to 650 of the donors, most TCR beta V segments appeared in productive rearrangements about 87% or about 30% of the time, broadly matching IMGT annotations. An association between a missense DCLRE1C variant and V-gene and J-gene trimming of TCR beta chains was found in a later genetic analysis and replicated in an independent cohort. The authors suggested that the approach could potentially be extended to other disease states and immunological phenotypes. The 87-base-pair reads could not distinguish some IMGT-functional V segments, including TRBV6-2 and TRBV6-3, so those segments were excluded.

The cohort consisted of some 730 healthy bone marrow donors. All cohort members were sampled while nominally healthy, although unrecorded immune exposures were likely present. The donor tested CMV seronegative, placing the donor among the 300 to 450 seronegative members of the cohort. A peripheral blood sample was provided by each donor, and peripheral blood mononuclear cells were used for TCR beta sequencing. Genomic DNA extraction from the blood cell samples was performed with the Qiagen DNeasy Blood Extraction Kit. Trimming costs V 7 bases and J 2 bases, and their ends lie 10 bases apart. For CDR1 and CDR2, the germline V gene lists SGHRS and YFSETQ. CDR3 length: 14 amino acids, cysteine to phenylalanine. Only the CDR3 DNA is retained, 42 bases long and in frame from the first base. Receptor libraries were prepared by the immunoSEQ multiplex PCR assay. For the multiplex PCR, a mixture combining 60 forward primers for TCR Vbeta segments and 13 reverse primers for TCR Jbeta segments was used. The CDR3 region of rearranged TCR beta genes was amplified from genomic DNA with a multiplex PCR assay. The amplified TCR beta libraries were sequenced on the Illumina HiSeq System as 87-base-pair reads. Per the authors' processing: A later analysis tallied roughly 76 million unique TCR beta chains across the 600 to 700 repertoires, and around 10 million of those chains were shared by two or more donors. A nearest-neighbor algorithm error-corrected the raw reads and collapsed the reads into unique sequences, merging closely related sequences to remove PCR and sequencing errors. V, D and J gene segments were assigned by aligning CDR3 sequences to IMGT reference sequences. Each retained sequence needed at least a six-nucleotide match to both a V gene segment and a J gene segment. A rearrangement was called productive if the CDR3 had no stop codons and remained in frame with V and J, and every other rearrangement was called non-productive. Following IMGT convention, CDR3 was defined as the stretch from the second conserved V-encoded cysteine to the conserved J-encoded phenylalanine. The earlier analysis of about 590 of the donors excluded sequences that lacked an unambiguous match to a single V gene segment. In an earlier analysis of 450 to 750 of the donors, a V segment was called functional when productive rearrangements were above 56.7%, and segregating when the standard deviation between donors exceeded 5%. To diagnose cytomegalovirus status from the catalog of TCR beta chain sequences, a statistical classification framework was built. In a later analysis, V and J genes were assigned by comparing TCR nucleotide sequences against IMGT/GENE-DB human TR gene sequences. Using the TCRdist pipeline, a later analysis assigned CDR3 sequences along with most-parsimonious VDJ recombination scenarios. In a later analysis, every TCR beta chain was defined by the combination of its CDR3 amino acid sequence and its V-gene family, and reads without a unique V-gene family were dropped. To address suspected cross-contamination and a sequencing artifact, a later analysis removed roughly 640 highly shared, low-generation-probability nucleotide sequences. For each public chain, a later analysis derived a clonal expansion index from normalized ranks of inferred template counts within each repertoire. In a later analysis, generation probabilities were computed using a VDJ recombination model fitted to out-of-frame rearrangements, and the results were checked against IGoR. A later analysis scored TCR-TCR, TCR-HLA and TCR-CMV co-occurrence with hypergeometric tests, applying a repertoire-size bias correction to TCR pairs. In a later analysis, false discovery rates were estimated by permuting HLA or CMV assignments 20 times. In a later analysis, co-occurring TCRs were grouped using DBSCAN, and TCRdist sequence similarity was added for clustering within HLA-allele-positive subsets. Repertoires with fewer than 30,000 or more than 120,000 public chains were left out of co-occurrence clustering, as were five repertoires with anomalous nucleotide sharing. What TCRdb holds here is the immuneACCESS table cut down to in-frame rearrangements. Part of the clones is not present; checked against another copy, under half of the missing clones reflect an unresolved V gene, and the others are unexplained. From that table come the V and J calls and clone size; the DNA was used to work out D and trimming. The sample includes more than 140,000 clones, with about three quarters observed a single time. Over 0.6% of the sample is in the top ten clones.

Sequenced material: PBMCs. Here the chain combines TRBV5-1 and TRBJ2-6; the D region possibly corresponds to TRBD1 (5 bases align). This sequence originates from a male donor in good health and CMV-seronegative. This receptor has the CDR3 CASQSTAGANVLTF. The base sequence is TGCGCCAGCCAATCGACAGCTGGGGCCAACGTCCTGACTTTC. The entire variable domain, with the stretches around the CDR3 drawn from the reference TRBV5-1 and TRBJ2-6 proteins, is KAGVTQTPRYLIKTRGQQVTLSCSPISGHRSVSWYQQTPGQGLQFLFEYFSETQRNKGNFPGRFSGRQFSNSRSEMNVSTLELGDSALYLCASQSTAGANVLTFGAGSRLTVL.